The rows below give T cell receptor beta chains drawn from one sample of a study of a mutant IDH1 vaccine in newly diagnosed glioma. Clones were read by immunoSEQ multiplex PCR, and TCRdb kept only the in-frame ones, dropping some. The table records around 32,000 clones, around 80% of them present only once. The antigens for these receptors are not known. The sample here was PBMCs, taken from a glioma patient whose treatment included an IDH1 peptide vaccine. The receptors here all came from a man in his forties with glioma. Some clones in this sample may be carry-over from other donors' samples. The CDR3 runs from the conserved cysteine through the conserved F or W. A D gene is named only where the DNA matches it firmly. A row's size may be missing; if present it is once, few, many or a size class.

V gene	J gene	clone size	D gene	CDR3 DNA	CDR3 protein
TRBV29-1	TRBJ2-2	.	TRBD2	TGCAGCGTTGAAGATATGGGGAGGGCGAACACCGGGGAGCTGTTTTTT	CSVEDMGRANTGELFF
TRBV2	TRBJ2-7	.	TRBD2	TGTGCCAGCAGTGAGGGTCCTAGCGGGGGGGCGAATGAGCAGTACTTC	CASSEGPSGGANEQYF
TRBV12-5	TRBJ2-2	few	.	TGTGCTAGTGGCCTTCCGGCCTCTCCCCCCGGGGAGCTGTTTTTT	CASGLPASPPGELFF
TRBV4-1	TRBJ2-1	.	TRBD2	TGCGCCAGCAGCCAGGGGGGGGGATACAATGAGCAGTTCTTC	CASSQGGGYNEQFF
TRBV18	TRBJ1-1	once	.	TGTGCCAGCTCACCAACTGGCGGCACTGAAGCTTTCTTT	CASSPTGGTEAFF
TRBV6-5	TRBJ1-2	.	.	TGTGCCAGCAGTTACCCGCCCGGGAGGGGAAACTATGGCTACACCTTC	CASSYPPGRGNYGYTF
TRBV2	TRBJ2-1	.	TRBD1	TGTGCCAGCAGTGAAGCGACGGGACAGGTCAACAATGAGCAGTTCTTC	CASSEATGQVNNEQFF
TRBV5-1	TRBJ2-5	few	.	TGCGCCAGCAGCTTGGCCCCCGGGTCCCAAGAGACCCAGTACTTC	CASSLAPGSQETQYF
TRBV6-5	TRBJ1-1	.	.	TGTGCCAGCAGTTATGACAGGATGAACACTGAAGCTTTCTTT	CASSYDRMNTEAFF
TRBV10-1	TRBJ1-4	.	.	TGCGCCAGCAGTGACCTACGGACAGAGGGGGGTGAAAAACTGTTTTTT	CASSDLRTEGGEKLFF
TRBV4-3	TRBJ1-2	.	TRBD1	TGCGCCAGCAGCCAGACAGGGACTTCCTATGGCTACACCTTC	CASSQTGTSYGYTF
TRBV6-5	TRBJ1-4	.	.	TGTGCCAGCAGTCCGGGCCGGCTTGAAAAACTGTTTTTT	CASSPGRLEKLFF
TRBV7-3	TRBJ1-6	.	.	TGTGCCAGCAGCCCTAGGGGGGATTCACCCCTCCACTTT	CASSPRGDSPLHF
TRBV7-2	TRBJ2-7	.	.	TGTGCCAGCAGCTTGAGGGGGGGGACAGCCGTCTACGAGCAGTACTTC	CASSLRGGTAVYEQYF
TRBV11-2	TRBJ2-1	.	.	TGTGCCAGCAGCCTCGGGGGCTCAGTAGAGCAGTTCTTC	CASSLGGSVEQFF
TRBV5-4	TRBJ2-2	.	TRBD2	TGTGCCAGCAGCTTCGGACGGGGGGGCCGCGGGGAGCTGTTTTTT	CASSFGRGGRGELFF
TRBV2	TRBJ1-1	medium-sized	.	TGTGCCAGCAGTGTGATTGACAGTCGCACTGAAGCTTTCTTT	CASSVIDSRTEAFF
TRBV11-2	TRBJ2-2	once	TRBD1	TGTGCCAGCAGCGTCGGGACAGGGGTCGACTGGGAGCTGTTTTTT	CASSVGTGVDWELFF
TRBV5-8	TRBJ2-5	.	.	TGTGCCAGCAGCTTCGGACGCGAAGCGGCCCAAGAGACCCAGTACTTC	CASSFGREAAQETQYF
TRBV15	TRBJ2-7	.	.	TGTGCCACCAGCAGAGAAATCAACCGGCGGGACGGGAGACCCTACGAGCAGTACTTC	CATSREINRRDGRPYEQYF
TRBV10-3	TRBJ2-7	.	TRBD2	TGTGCCATCAGTGCCTGGTCGGGGGGGGACTACGAGCAGTACTTC	CAISAWSGGDYEQYF
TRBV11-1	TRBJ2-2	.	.	TGTGCCGTAGGGTTAAACACCGGGGAGCTGTTTTTT	CAVGLNTGELFF
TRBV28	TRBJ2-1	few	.	TGTGCCAGCAGTGGGAATACCGCCGCGGTCTACAATGAGCAGTTCTTC	CASSGNTAAVYNEQFF
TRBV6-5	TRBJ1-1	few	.	TGTGCCAGCAGTTACGCGGCAGGTGAAGCTTTCTTT	CASSYAAGEAFF
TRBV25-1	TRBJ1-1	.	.	TGTGCCAGCCTGGGACATCACAACATGAACACTGAAGCTTTCTTT	CASLGHHNMNTEAFF
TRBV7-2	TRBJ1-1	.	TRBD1	TGTGCCAGCAGCCCCCGGACAGGGGGCCCTGAAGCTTTCTTT	CASSPRTGGPEAFF
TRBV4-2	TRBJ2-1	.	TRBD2	TGTGCCAGCAGCCAAGGCCGTAGCGGGGGGGGTTACAATGAGCAGTTCTTC	CASSQGRSGGGYNEQFF
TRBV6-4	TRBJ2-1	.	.	TGTGCCAGCAGTGACTCAGGGGCGGCCTACAATGAGCAGTTCTTC	CASSDSGAAYNEQFF
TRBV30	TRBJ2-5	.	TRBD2	TGTGCCTGGACTAGCGGGGGGGGTGAGACCCAGTACTTC	CAWTSGGGETQYF
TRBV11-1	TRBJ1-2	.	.	TGTGCCAGCAGCAAGGATCATAACTATGGCTACACCTTC	CASSKDHNYGYTF
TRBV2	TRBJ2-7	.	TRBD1	TGTGCCAGCAGTGATTCAGACAGGGGGAACCCCTACGAGCAGTACTTC	CASSDSDRGNPYEQYF
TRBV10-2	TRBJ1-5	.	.	TGCGCCAGCAGTGAGGGAAATCAGCCCCAGCATTTT	CASSEGNQPQHF
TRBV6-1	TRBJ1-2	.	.	TGTGCCAGCAGTGATCGGGGGATCTATGGCTACACCTTC	CASSDRGIYGYTF
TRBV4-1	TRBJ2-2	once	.	TGCGCCAGCAGCCAAGATCGAGTTAACACCGGGGAGCTGTTTTTT	CASSQDRVNTGELFF
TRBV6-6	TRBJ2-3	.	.	TGTGCCAGCAGTTACCGCGGACAGAGCACAGATACGCAGTATTTT	CASSYRGQSTDTQYF
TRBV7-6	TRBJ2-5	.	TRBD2	TGTGCCAGCAGCTTAGCGGTCCCAGCGGGGGGAGAGACCCAGTACTTC	CASSLAVPAGGETQYF
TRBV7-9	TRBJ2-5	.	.	TGTGCCAGCAGCTTATATCTAGAGACCCAGTACTTC	CASSLYLETQYF
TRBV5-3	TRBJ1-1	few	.	TGTGCCAGAAGCTTTAGAGATCTGAACACTGAAGCTTTCTTT	CARSFRDLNTEAFF
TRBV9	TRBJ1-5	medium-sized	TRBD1	TGTGCCAGCAGCCAAACAGGGGACAGTCAGCCCCAGCATTTT	CASSQTGDSQPQHF
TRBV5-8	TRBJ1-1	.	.	TGTGCCAGCAGCTCGGATGGGGGGGAAGCTTTCTTT	CASSSDGGEAFF
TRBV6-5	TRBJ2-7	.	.	TGTGCCAGCAGTTACGGCGCCGGCGAGCAGTACTTC	CASSYGAGEQYF
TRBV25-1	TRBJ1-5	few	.	TGTGCCAGCAGTGAATACAGTGAGGGGCATCAGCCCCAGCATTTT	CASSEYSEGHQPQHF
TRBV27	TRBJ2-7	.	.	TGTGCCAGCAGTTCCCCGACCGAGGGGGGCGAGCAGTACTTC	CASSSPTEGGEQYF
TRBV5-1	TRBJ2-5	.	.	TGCGCCAGCAGCTTGGAAGAGACCCAGTACTTC	CASSLEETQYF
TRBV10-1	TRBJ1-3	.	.	TGCGCCAGCAGTGAGTCGTGGGGATCTGGAAACACCATATATTTT	CASSESWGSGNTIYF
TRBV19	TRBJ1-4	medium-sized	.	TGTGCCAGTAGTCCTTCTCAGGGTGAAAAACTGTTTTTT	CASSPSQGEKLFF
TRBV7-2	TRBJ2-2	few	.	TGTGCCAGCAGCTTAGGGTGGGGGCCGGATTCCGGGGAGCTGTTTTTT	CASSLGWGPDSGELFF
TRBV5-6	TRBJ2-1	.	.	TGTGCCAGCAGCCCCCAAGGGGTCTCCGACGATGAGCAGTTCTTC	CASSPQGVSDDEQFF
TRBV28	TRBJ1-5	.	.	TGTGCCAGCAGTTTGACAGTATATAGCAATCAGCCCCAGCATTTT	CASSLTVYSNQPQHF
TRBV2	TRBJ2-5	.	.	TGTGCCAGCAGTGCACAGGTAGGGGAGACCCAGTACTTC	CASSAQVGETQYF
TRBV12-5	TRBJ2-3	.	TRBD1	TGTGCTAGTGGTTTGGCACGGGGACAGGCCGGGGAAGATACGCAGTATTTT	CASGLARGQAGEDTQYF
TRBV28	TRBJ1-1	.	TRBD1	TGTGCCAGCAGTTTACGGGACAGGTGGAACACTGAAGCTTTCTTT	CASSLRDRWNTEAFF
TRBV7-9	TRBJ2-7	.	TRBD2	TGTGCCAGCAGCACTAGCGGGGGTTTATACGAGCAGTACTTC	CASSTSGGLYEQYF
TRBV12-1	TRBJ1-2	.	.	TGTGCCAGCAGCTTTGGTGGGGATGGCTACACCTTC	CASSFGGDGYTF
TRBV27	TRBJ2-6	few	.	TGTGCCAGCAGCCTTCAAGCGGCTGGGGCCAACGTCCTGACTTTC	CASSLQAAGANVLTF
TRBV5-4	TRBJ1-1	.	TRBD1	TGTGCCAGCAGCTTCAGGGGGACTGAAGCTTTCTTT	CASSFRGTEAFF
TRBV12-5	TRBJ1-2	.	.	TGTGCTAGTGGTTTGGTACTCTTCGAGGGTGGCCGGGGCTATGGCTACACCTTC	CASGLVLFEGGRGYGYTF